These T cell receptor beta chains were read from a single sample in a study of identical twins. TCRdb recomputed calls from the 5' RACE reads with MiXCR, one row per CDR3 protein. The sample holds roughly 690,000 distinct CDR3 sequences, roughly 6% seen once. Sequencing was carried out using naive T cells sorted from blood. Receptor source: a man between 18 and 29 years old in good health. Both conserved end residues are part of each CDR3. D genes are given only for firm matches.

TRBV11-2	TRBJ1-6	NA	CASSLDTRSFSPLHF
TRBV2	TRBJ1-1	NA	CASSPRGGAFDTEAFF
TRBV4-2	TRBJ2-3	TRBD1	CASSQEWDSADTQYF
TRBV6-1	TRBJ1-4	NA	CASSGQSNEKLFF
TRBV20-1	TRBJ2-4	TRBD2	CSANQAGVENIQYF
TRBV11-2	TRBJ2-3	TRBD2	CASSPSGPNTDTQYF
TRBV5-1	TRBJ1-1	TRBD1	CASSLAPGGSRRMNTEAFF
TRBV7-8	TRBJ2-7	NA	CASSLAADSEQYF
TRBV14	TRBJ2-5	NA	CASATIMETQYF
TRBV12-3/TRBV12-4	TRBJ1-1	NA	CASSGVPGFTEAFF
TRBV20-1	TRBJ2-1	TRBD2	CSASRGGAYNEQFF
TRBV20-1	TRBJ2-2	NA	CSARIPNTGELFF
TRBV29-1	TRBJ1-2	TRBD1	CSAVTGGDPGYTF
TRBV18	TRBJ1-5	NA	CASSRDSGGYQPQHF
TRBV9	TRBJ2-4	TRBD1	CASSVGLPTGPKLAKNIQYF
TRBV5-1	TRBJ1-1	NA	CASSLVRGAEAFF
TRBV15	TRBJ2-3	NA	CATSTLGTSTDTQYF
TRBV5-1	TRBJ2-5	TRBD2	CASGTSGGTRGETQYF
TRBV20-1	TRBJ2-3	TRBD2	CSASGTGLAPTDTQYF
TRBV12-3/TRBV12-4	TRBJ2-1	NA	CASSPLRVEQFF
TRBV5-1	TRBJ2-1	NA	CASSLDRVNNEQFF
TRBV2	TRBJ2-1	NA	CASRAGLRAYNEQFF
TRBV4-2	TRBJ1-1	NA	CASSRGRENTEAFF
TRBV27	TRBJ2-3	TRBD1	CASSSFSGGQYF
TRBV7-2	TRBJ2-3	TRBD2	CASSLVSGRTSTDTQYF
TRBV6-5	TRBJ1-4	NA	CASSYRPGGREKLFF
TRBV7-8	TRBJ2-5	NA	CASRSRETGQETQYF
TRBV5-5	TRBJ1-6	TRBD1	CATFGTADNSPLHF
TRBV7-9	TRBJ2-2	NA	CASSTGGAQLSGELFF
TRBV27	TRBJ2-1	NA	CASSLWGDEQFF
TRBV3-1	TRBJ1-5	NA	CASSQQGQPQHF
TRBV19	TRBJ1-1	NA	CASSSYRVNTEAFF
TRBV20-1	TRBJ2-3	NA	CSARVHRATDTQYF
TRBV3-1	TRBJ2-1	NA	CASSQDAGRYNEQFF
TRBV20-1	TRBJ2-3	TRBD2	CSALGLAGFTDTQYF
TRBV6-1	TRBJ1-5	TRBD1	CASSARDRGSWRNQPQHF
TRBV24-1	TRBJ2-1	NA	CATSTSSYNEQFF
TRBV19	TRBJ2-2	NA	CASTPSGVTGELFF
TRBV7-8	TRBJ1-1	NA	CASSPLSGGQLTAFF
TRBV7-6	TRBJ2-3	NA	CASSSQADGTDTQYF
TRBV5-1	TRBJ2-1	NA	CASSLEQNSYNEQFF
TRBV14	TRBJ2-1	TRBD2	CASSQGGGRNNEQFF
TRBV29-1	TRBJ2-1	NA	CSVERNPYNEQFF
TRBV29-1	TRBJ1-5	NA	CSVEVGGGQPQHF
TRBV6-2/TRBV6-3	TRBJ2-1	NA	CASSRGGAHNEQFF
TRBV6-4	TRBJ2-3	NA	CASSDSGSGRLYF
TRBV6-1	TRBJ1-1	NA	CASSLGRIKITEAFF
TRBV24-1	TRBJ1-5	NA	CATSDGGVHQPQHF
TRBV11-2	TRBJ2-1	NA	CASSPPPLGNEQFF
TRBV4-2	TRBJ2-7	TRBD2	CASSQDGGLADYEQYF
TRBV11-1	TRBJ1-2	NA	CASSSASGGYGYTF
TRBV30	TRBJ2-3	NA	CAWLWGSSDTQYF
TRBV5-5	TRBJ1-1	NA	CASSFLGRAFF
TRBV24-1	TRBJ2-2	TRBD1	CATKDRGAGELFF